This T cell receptor beta chain originates from a study of T-cell reconstitution after alpha-beta-depleted transplantation in children. This CDR3 contains 15 residues. V was clipped by 3 bases and J by 2 bases, with 12 bases between them. Germline CDR1 and CDR2: SGHVS and FQNEAQ. Points from the study as a whole: As was reported, about two months after transplant, alpha-beta T cells came from several hundred expanded graft clones. For some patients, TCRbeta diversity was high at day 60 because of recipient T cells and thymic progenitors that survived.

TCRbeta library preparation incorporated unique molecular identifiers. MiXCR, applied by TCRdb to the PCR reads, yields one record per CDR3 protein. The sample lists around 70,000 distinct CDR3 sequences; approximately 11% were seen once. With regard to this clonotype: Its antigen remains unknown. This sequence may be a read error, since a much larger clone differs from it by one base.

This chain uses TRBV7-8 with TRBJ2-3, with D tentatively TRBD1 (5 bases). This clonotype was obtained from a boy between 10 and 17 years old with acute myeloid leukemia, due to receive a stem cell transplant. The input for sequencing was PBMCs, taken before TCRalphabeta/CD19-depleted stem cell transplant. The CDR3 bases are TGTGCCAGCAGCTTGGGGCAGGGCCTCACAGATACGCAGTATTTT. It is translated as CASSLGQGLTDTQYF.